What follows are 12 T cell receptor beta chains derived from one specimen sequenced in a study of human T cells and chemical hapten exposure. The sample's time point: pre-sensitization, week 0. The treatment is: therapeutic diphenylcyclopropenone sensitization with weekly scalp DPC. TCRdb reprocessed the RACE reads with MiXCR, giving one entry per CDR3 protein. This table has approximately 180,000 distinct CDR3 sequences, approximately 29% appearing once. Sample: whole blood, taken in connection with sensitization to the hapten diphenylcyclopropenone (DPC). The receptors stem from a woman in her 30s with alopecia areata. Some clones in this sample may be carry-over from other donors' samples.

The gene calls are TRBV7-2 and TRBJ1-2; possibly TRBD1 for D (5 bases). Germline CDR1 is SGHTA and CDR2 is FQGNSA. The CDR3 is 15 residues long. Trimming left V 5 bases short and J 8 bases short, with 21 bases between. The CDR3 loop is CASSPSWGSGEGYTF. The CDR3 bases are TGTGCCAGCAGCCCTAGCTGGGGGTCGGGAGAAGGCTACACCTTC.

This chain links TRBV6-5 with TRBJ2-1; 12 nucleotides line up with TRBD2. The CDR3 covers 16 residues. CDR1 is MNHEY, CDR2 SVGAGI, per germline. The V and J ends lost 2 bases and 2 bases, in that order; junction bases with no gene match: 1. CDR3 loop: CASSYRTSGAYNEQFF. The CDR3 coding sequence is TGTGCCAGCAGTTACCGGACTAGCGGGGCCTACAATGAGCAGTTCTTC.

In regard to this clonotype: A much larger clone differs by one base, so this may be a read error. The V and J genes are TRBV28 and TRBJ1-1, with D possibly matching TRBD1 (5 bases). This CDR3 is built from 12 residues. Germline assignment: CDR1 MDHEN and CDR2 SYDVKM. DNA for the CDR3: TGTGTCAGCAGTTCAGGGAGCACTGAAGCTTTCTTT. As protein: CVSSSGSTEAFF.

The CDR3 nucleotides read TGTGCCAGCAGTGCGGACCAAGGGATGAGCAACGAGCAGTACTTC. This codes for CASSADQGMSNEQYF. The chain has TRBV28 and TRBJ2-7, with no clear D. Trimming removed 5 bases at V and 5 bases at J, with 19 bases between. The CDR3 is 15 residues long. Germline CDR1 reads MDHEN; CDR2 reads SYDVKM.

The CDR3 region is CASSLREGSFTTEAFF. DNA of the CDR3: TGTGCCAGCAGCCTAAGAGAGGGATCGTTTACGACTGAAGCTTTCTTT. The rearrangement joins TRBV7-6 to TRBJ1-1, with D unclear. Trimming shortened V by 5 bases and J by 5 bases, and 21 bases separated the two germline ends. The V gene's germline CDR1 is SGHVS and CDR2 FNYEAQ. The CDR3 is 16 amino acids.

The sample holds a few counts of this clonotype. The V call is TRBV28, the J call TRBJ2-3, with D possibly being TRBD1 (5 bases). Germline V gives CDR1 MDHEN, CDR2 SYDVKM. This CDR3 comprises 15 residues. Trimming removed 1 base at V and 4 bases at J, with 12 bases between. CDR3 loop: CASSLSPRVPDTQYF. The CDR3 region has the DNA TGTGCCAGCAGTTTATCCCCCAGGGTCCCAGATACGCAGTATTTT.

This rearrangement joins TRBV29-1 to TRBJ2-3, with 9 bases lining up with TRBD2. The J segment lost 0 bases and the V segment lost 6 bases, leaving 10 bases of the junction unmatched. The germline CDR1 and CDR2 sequences are SQVTM and ANQGSEA. The CDR3 extends over 16 amino acids. CDR3 coding DNA: TGCAGCGTCGGGGGGGGAACTAGCGGGAGCACAGATACGCAGTATTTT. Residues: CSVGGGTSGSTDTQYF.

This clonotype was seen a single time. The genes are TRBV7-2 and TRBJ2-7; 13 nucleotides line up with TRBD2. There are 15 residues in the CDR3. Germline V lookup: CDR1 SGHTA, CDR2 FQGNSA. J lost 5 bases, V lost 3 bases, and 4 bases had no gene match. The CDR3 DNA follows: TGTGCCAGCAGCTTCACTAGCGGGGGGGGTGACGAGCAGTACTTC. Residues: CASSFTSGGGDEQYF.

The V call is TRBV28, the J call TRBJ2-7; D unclear. Trimming removed 2 bases from V and 6 bases from J, with 11 bases in between. Germline V gives CDR1 MDHEN, CDR2 SYDVKM. The CDR3 consists of 13 residues. The CDR3 loop is CASSLIYPAEQYF. The CDR3 nucleotides are TGTGCCAGCAGTTTAATCTACCCCGCCGAGCAGTACTTC.

The J gene is TRBJ1-4, the V gene TRBV4-1, with a possible D match to TRBD1 (6 bases). This CDR3 is 16 amino acids long. The ends were cut back, 0 bases at V and 10 bases at J, with 18 bases in the middle. CDR1 MGHRA and CDR2 YSYEKL come from the germline V gene. CDR3 residues: CASSQDIRGGIGKLFF. DNA of the CDR3: TGCGCCAGCAGCCAAGATATTAGGGGGGGCATCGGAAAACTGTTTTTT.

This sequence joins TRBV29-1 and TRBJ1-1; the match to TRBD1 covers 10 bases. Looked up from germline, CDR1 is SQVTM and CDR2 is ANQGSEA. V was pared by 7 bases and J by 5 bases, with 7 bases of the junction left unmatched. The CDR3 runs to 13 residues. CDR3 protein: CSANKGQGTEAFF. CDR3 in DNA: TGCAGCGCCAACAAGGGACAGGGGACTGAAGCTTTCTTT.

The genes are TRBV20-1 and TRBJ1-5; 8 bases fit TRBD1. The germline gives CDR1 DFQATT, CDR2 SNEGSKA (reference sequence). This CDR3 comprises 12 residues. The J segment lost 10 bases and the V segment lost 3 bases, leaving 5 bases of the junction unmatched. The CDR3 loop reads CSASSGGDPQHF. As DNA, the CDR3 is TGCAGTGCTAGCTCAGGGGGCGATCCCCAGCATTTT.